The 16 T cell receptor beta chains listed next were all sequenced from one sample in a study of a mutant IDH1 vaccine in newly diagnosed glioma. For these receptors, no antigen is known. Stated time point: week 23, last vaccination. The study gave 300 ug of mutant IDH1 20-mer peptide per vaccine dose, with topical imiquimod. The repertoire was sequenced with immunoSEQ multiplex PCR; TCRdb's copy has only in-frame clones and lacks some. The sample holds 50,000 to 60,000 clones, 80% seen once. The sequencing here drew on PBMCs, taken from a glioma patient whose treatment included an IDH1 peptide vaccine. The receptors shown here come from a man aged 35-49 years with glioma.

In this sample, this clone turned up once. The CDR3 nucleotides are TGTGCCAGCAGCTTCGCGAGCTCTGGAAACACCATATATTTT. Amino acid sequence: CASSFASSGNTIYF. J is TRBJ1-3 and V is TRBV5-6; D unclear. The CDR3 is made up of 14 amino acids. Trimming cost V 2 bases and J 0 bases, with 6 bases left between them. Germline values: CDR1 SGHDT, CDR2 YYEEEE.

The chain is built from TRBV30 and TRBJ1-2; 7 bases are shared with TRBD1. V trimming: 6 bases; J trimming: 8 bases; junction bases outside the gene matches: 6. This CDR3 comprises 11 residues. The germline CDR1 and CDR2 sequences are GTSNPN and SVGIG (reference sequence). The CDR3 bases are TGTGCCTGCGACAGGGCGGGCGGCTACACCTTC. Its protein is CACDRAGGYTF.

This chain uses TRBV5-6 with TRBJ2-5; D unclear. V was pared by 4 bases and J by 1 base, with 14 bases between. Germline V gene sequence: CDR1 SGHDT, CDR2 YYEEEE. The CDR3 is 15 amino acids. The CDR3 nucleotides are TGTGCCAGCAGCCGCTCTAGGGTCCCCCAAGAGACCCAGTACTTC. Translated: CASSRSRVPQETQYF.

The gene calls are TRBV29-1 and TRBJ2-1, with TRBD2 matching 8 bases. This CDR3 spans 15 amino acids. After removal of 5 bases from V and 1 base from J, the junction contained 7 bases not matched to a gene. Germline V gene sequence: CDR1 SQVTM, CDR2 ANQGSEA. The CDR3 region is CSVRDGGGSYNEQFF. For the CDR3, the DNA is TGCAGCGTTCGTGACGGGGGGGGATCCTACAATGAGCAGTTCTTC.

The J gene is TRBJ1-5, the V gene TRBV6-6; TRBD1 matches 8 bases. There are 16 residues in the CDR3. Germline lookup yields CDR1 MNHNY and CDR2 SVGAGI (reference sequence). Trimming took 2 bases from V and 5 from J; bases not matched to a gene: 8. CDR3 sequence (DNA): TGTGCCAGCAGTTACAGTAGTGCAGGGGGCTATCAGCCCCAGCATTTT. It specifies CASSYSSAGGYQPQHF.

The chain has TRBV29-1 and TRBJ2-5, with TRBD1 identical over 10 bases. The CDR3 spans 12 residues. V was clipped by 7 bases and J by 5 bases; unmatched bases: 4. Germline CDR1 reads SQVTM; CDR2 reads ANQGSEA. The CDR3 sequence: CSDRTGGETQYF. In DNA form, the CDR3 reads TGCAGCGATAGGACAGGGGGGGAGACCCAGTACTTC. The full variable domain, completed using reference TRBV29-1 and TRBJ2-5, is SAVISQKPSRDICQRGTSLTIQCQVDSQVTMMFWYRQQPGQSLTLIATANQGSEATYESGFVIDKFPISRPNLTFSTLTVSNMSPEDSSIYLCSDRTGGETQYFGPGTRLLVL.

The chain links TRBV9 to TRBJ1-3, with 8 bases aligning to TRBD1. The CDR3 is 15 residues long. J lost 0 bases, V lost 2 bases, and 1 base had no gene match. Germline V gene lookup returns CDR1 SGDLS and CDR2 YYNGEE. The CDR3 DNA reads TGTGCCAGCAGCGTGCAGGGGGCCTCTGGAAACACCATATATTTT. Amino acids: CASSVQGASGNTIYF. Full variable domain (rest looked up from reference TRBV9 and TRBJ1-3): DSGVTQTPKHLITATGQRVTLRCSPRSGDLSVYWYQQSLDQGLQFLIQYYNGEERAKGNILERFSAQQFPDLHSELNLSSLELGDSALYFCASSVQGASGNTIYFGEGSWLTVV.

This clone came up once. The rearrangement uses TRBV7-9 and TRBJ1-5; 12 positions match TRBD1. J lost 6 bases, V lost 5 bases, and 5 bases had no gene match. Germline V gives CDR1 SEHNR, CDR2 FQNEAQ (reference sequence). The CDR3 contains 15 residues. CDR3 residues: CASSLGQGAGQPQHF. CDR3 nucleotides: TGTGCCAGCAGCCTGGGACAGGGGGCAGGTCAGCCCCAGCATTTT.

The chain couples TRBV4-2 to TRBJ2-3; D call uncertain. With 1 base removed from V and 2 bases from J, the gap between germline ends came to 10 bases. This CDR3 comprises 15 residues. Looked up from germline, CDR1 is LGHNA and CDR2 is YNFKEQ. For the CDR3, the DNA is TGTGCCAGCAGCCAAGTCACAGCCCCCACAGATACGCAGTATTTT. Its protein is CASSQVTAPTDTQYF.

The J gene is TRBJ2-1, the V gene TRBV7-9, with D maybe TRBD1 (6 bases). CDR1 SEHNR and CDR2 FQNEAQ come from the germline V gene (reference sequence). Trimming stripped 2 bases from V and 5 bases from J, with 13 bases between. The CDR3 has 15 residues. The CDR3 nucleotides are TGTGCCAGCAGCTTAAGGACAGCACAAAACAATGAGCAGTTCTTC. Translating gives CASSLRTAQNNEQFF.

The chain recombines TRBV4-2 with TRBJ2-5; TRBD1 or TRBD2 may be the D gene (7 bases each). V was clipped by 2 bases and J by 5 bases, with 12 bases between them. The V gene's germline CDR1 is LGHNA and CDR2 YNFKEQ. The CDR3 has 14 residues. The CDR3 DNA is TGTGCCAGCAGCCAACAGCAGGGGGGGGAGACCCAGTACTTC. Residues: CASSQQQGGETQYF.

The chain combines TRBV6-5 with TRBJ2-5; D is perhaps TRBD2 (6 bases). V was shortened by 7 bases and J by 4 bases, with 19 bases between the two germline ends. The CDR3 sequence is 15 residues long. CDR1 is MNHEY and CDR2 is SVGAGI in the germline V gene. This CDR3 reads CASTPGGASGETQYF. CDR3 DNA sequence: TGTGCCAGCACCCCCGGGGGAGCTAGTGGAGAGACCCAGTACTTC.

In its sample, this clone was seen a few times. The gene calls are TRBV6-5 and TRBJ2-7; D perhaps matches TRBD1 (5 bases). Per germline, CDR1 MNHEY and CDR2 SVGAGI. The CDR3 totals 12 residues. V lost 10 bases to trimming and J lost 3 bases, with 13 bases between them. The CDR3 coding sequence is TGTGCCACTCAGGGTGGAAGCTACGAGCAGTACTTC. This sequence encodes CATQGGSYEQYF.

The rearrangement joins TRBV15 to TRBJ1-4, with D possibly being TRBD1 (5 bases). V dropped 0 bases and J dropped 8 bases, with 10 bases sitting between them. CDR1 is LNHNV and CDR2 is YYDKDF in the germline V gene (reference sequence). The CDR3 totals 14 residues. CDR3 loop: CATSRDLGGEKLFF. The CDR3 DNA reads TGTGCCACCAGCAGAGATCTTGGGGGGGAAAAACTGTTTTTT.

V and J are TRBV7-9 and TRBJ2-7; D perhaps matches TRBD1 (6 bases). In germline, CDR1 is SEHNR, CDR2 FQNEAQ (reference sequence). There are 14 residues in the CDR3. The V end was cut by 2 bases, the J end by 1 base, with 9 bases between. CDR3 sequence: CASSLQGSSYEQYF. The CDR3 DNA reads as TGTGCCAGCAGCTTACAGGGGTCGTCCTACGAGCAGTACTTC.

This chain uses TRBV7-2 with TRBJ1-1, with a possible D match to TRBD1 (6 bases). This CDR3 is 13 amino acids long. The germline V and J ends were trimmed by 4 bases and 1 base, with 7 bases remaining between them. Germline CDR1 and CDR2: SGHTA and FQGNSA. CDR3 residues: CASSSGQNTEAFF. The CDR3 DNA follows: TGTGCCAGCAGCTCGGGACAGAACACTGAAGCTTTCTTT.